Following are 2 T cell receptor beta chains from one sample sequenced in a study of T cell repertoires in cytomegalovirus infection. Their antigens remain unidentified. Using its own MiXCR run on the reads, TCRdb lists one record per CDR3 protein. The data contain approximately 770,000 distinct CDR3 sequences, about 29% of them seen just once; the ten biggest clones take up roughly 13%. Source: cultured CD8+ T cells from PBMCs, taken from culture after CMV antigen stimulation. These receptors all stem from a human donor in good health (CMV status not recorded). Some clones in this sample may be carry-over from other donors' samples.

The rearrangement joins TRBV18 to TRBJ1-2, with no clear D. Germline V lookup: CDR1 KGHSH, CDR2 LQKENI. The CDR3 contains 15 residues. Between the trimmed V and J ends, which lost 2 bases and 2 bases, there was a span of 12 bases. The CDR3 is CASSPSWAGNYGYTF. Written as DNA, the CDR3 is TGTGCCAGCTCACCATCGTGGGCCGGCAACTATGGCTACACCTTC.

Notes on this clonotype: A single base separates this from a much larger clone, so it may be a read error. The rearrangement links TRBV7-2 to TRBJ1-1; D not resolved. Germline V lookup: CDR1 SGHTA, CDR2 FQGNSA. The CDR3 length is 14 residues. The CDR3: CASSLNPGNSEAFF. DNA for the CDR3: TGTGCCAGCAGCTTGAATCCGGGGAACTCTGAAGCTTTCTTT.